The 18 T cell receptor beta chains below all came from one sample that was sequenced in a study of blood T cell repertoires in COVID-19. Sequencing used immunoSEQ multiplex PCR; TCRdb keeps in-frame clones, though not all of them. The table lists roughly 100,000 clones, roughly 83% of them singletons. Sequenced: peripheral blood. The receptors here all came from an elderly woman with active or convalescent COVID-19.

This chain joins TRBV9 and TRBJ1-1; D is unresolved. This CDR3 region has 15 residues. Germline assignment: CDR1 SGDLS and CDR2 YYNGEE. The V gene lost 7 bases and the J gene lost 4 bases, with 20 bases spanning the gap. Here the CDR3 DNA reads TGTGCCAGCCGTCGGACCCCCTCAGGAGGCACTGAAGCTTTCTTT. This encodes CASRRTPSGGTEAFF.

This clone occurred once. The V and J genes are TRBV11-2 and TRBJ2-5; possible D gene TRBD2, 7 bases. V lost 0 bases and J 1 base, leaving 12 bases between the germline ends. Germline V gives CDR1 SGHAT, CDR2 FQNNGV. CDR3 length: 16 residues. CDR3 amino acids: CASSLDRGGAQETQYF. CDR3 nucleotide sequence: TGTGCCAGCAGCTTAGATAGAGGGGGGGCCCAAGAGACCCAGTACTTC.

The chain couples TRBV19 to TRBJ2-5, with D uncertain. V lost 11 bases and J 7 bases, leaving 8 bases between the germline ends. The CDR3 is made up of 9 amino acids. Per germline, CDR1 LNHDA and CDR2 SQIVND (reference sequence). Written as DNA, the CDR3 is TGTGCCCCGTCTAGGACCCAGTACTTC. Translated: CAPSRTQYF.

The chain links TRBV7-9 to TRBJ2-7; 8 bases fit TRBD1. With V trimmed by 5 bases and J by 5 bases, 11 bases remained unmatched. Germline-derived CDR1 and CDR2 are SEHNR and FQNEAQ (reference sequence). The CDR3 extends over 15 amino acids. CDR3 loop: CASSPGRTGIDEQYF. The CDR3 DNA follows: TGTGCCAGCAGCCCTGGACGGACAGGGATCGACGAGCAGTACTTC.

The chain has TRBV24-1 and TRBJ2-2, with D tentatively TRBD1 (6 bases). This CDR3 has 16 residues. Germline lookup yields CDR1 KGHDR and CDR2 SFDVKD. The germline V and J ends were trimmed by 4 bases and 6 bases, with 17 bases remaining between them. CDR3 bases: TGTGCCACCAGTGACCGACACAGGGAAGATGCCGGGGAGCTGTTTTTT. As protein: CATSDRHREDAGELFF.

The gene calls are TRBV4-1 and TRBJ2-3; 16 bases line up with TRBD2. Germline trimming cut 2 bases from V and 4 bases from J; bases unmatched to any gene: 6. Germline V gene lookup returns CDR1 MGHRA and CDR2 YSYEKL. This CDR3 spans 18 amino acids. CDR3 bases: TGCGCCAGCAGCCAACTGGGACTAGCGGGGGGGCAAGCAGATACGCAGTATTTT. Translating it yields CASSQLGLAGGQADTQYF.

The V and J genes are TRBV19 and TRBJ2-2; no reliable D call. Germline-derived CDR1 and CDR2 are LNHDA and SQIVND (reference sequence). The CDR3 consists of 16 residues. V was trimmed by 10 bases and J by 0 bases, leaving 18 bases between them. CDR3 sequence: CATSHPRHTNTGELFF. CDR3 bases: TGTGCCACCTCACACCCCCGACATACGAACACCGGGGAGCTGTTTTTT. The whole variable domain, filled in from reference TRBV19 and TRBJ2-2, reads DGGITQSPKYLFRKEGQNVTLSCEQNLNHDAMYWYRQDPGQGLRLIYYSQIVNDFQKGDIAEGYSVSREKKESFPLTVTSAQKNPTAFYLCATSHPRHTNTGELFFGEGSRLTVL.

CDR3 protein: CASSFLQMNTEAFF. For the CDR3, the DNA is TGCGCCAGCAGCTTTCTACAGATGAACACTGAAGCTTTCTTT. The V gene is TRBV5-1, the J gene TRBJ1-1; no clear D. The CDR3 is made up of 14 amino acids. V shed 2 bases and J shed 0 bases, with 8 bases lying between them. Germline V gene lookup returns CDR1 SGHRS and CDR2 YFSETQ. Filled out from reference TRBV5-1 and TRBJ1-1, the complete variable domain reads KAGVTQTPRYLIKTRGQQVTLSCSPISGHRSVSWYQQTPGQGLQFLFEYFSETQRNKGNFPGRFSGRQFSNSRSEMNVSTLELGDSALYLCASSFLQMNTEAFFGQGTRLTVV.

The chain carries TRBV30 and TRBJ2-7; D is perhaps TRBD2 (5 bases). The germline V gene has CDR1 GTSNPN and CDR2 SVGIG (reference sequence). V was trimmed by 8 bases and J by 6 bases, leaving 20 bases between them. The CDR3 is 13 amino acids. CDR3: CAHTTAARSEQYF. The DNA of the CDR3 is TGTGCCCATACAACAGCGGCGAGGAGCGAGCAGTACTTC.

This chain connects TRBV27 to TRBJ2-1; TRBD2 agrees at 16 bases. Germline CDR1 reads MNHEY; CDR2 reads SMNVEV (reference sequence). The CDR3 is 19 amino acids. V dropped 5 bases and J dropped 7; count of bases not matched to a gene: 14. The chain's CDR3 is CASSPGTSGGAVMGNEQFF. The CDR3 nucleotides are TGTGCCAGCAGTCCCGGGACTAGCGGGGGGGCCGTAATGGGGAATGAGCAGTTCTTC.

The chain's CDR3 is CASRGTGRNQPQHF. The CDR3 nucleotides read TGTGCCAGCAGGGGGACAGGGCGCAATCAGCCCCAGCATTTT. The chain has TRBV27 and TRBJ1-5, with 9 bases aligning to TRBD1. The CDR3 length is 14 residues. With V trimmed by 6 bases and J by 2 bases, 2 bases remained unmatched. Per the germline V gene, CDR1 is MNHEY and CDR2 is SMNVEV (reference sequence).

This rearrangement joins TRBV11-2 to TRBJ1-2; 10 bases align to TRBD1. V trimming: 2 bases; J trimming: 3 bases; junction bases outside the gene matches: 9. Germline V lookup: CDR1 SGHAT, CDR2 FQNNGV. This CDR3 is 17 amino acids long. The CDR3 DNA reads TGTGCCAGCAGCTTATCAGTTCGGGGACAGGGGCACTATGGCTACACCTTC. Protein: CASSLSVRGQGHYGYTF.

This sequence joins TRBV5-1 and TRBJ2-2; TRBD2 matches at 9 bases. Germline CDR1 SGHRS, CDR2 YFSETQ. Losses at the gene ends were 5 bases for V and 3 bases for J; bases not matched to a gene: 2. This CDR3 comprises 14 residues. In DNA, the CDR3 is TGCGCCAGCAGATGGACTAGCGACACCGGGGAGCTGTTTTTT. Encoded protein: CASRWTSDTGELFF.

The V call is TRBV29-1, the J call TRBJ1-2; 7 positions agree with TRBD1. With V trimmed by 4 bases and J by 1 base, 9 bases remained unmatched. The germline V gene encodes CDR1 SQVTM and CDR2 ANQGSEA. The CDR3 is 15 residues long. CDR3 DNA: TGCAGCGTTGCTTCCAGGGGGAATAATAACTATGGCTACACCTTC. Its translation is CSVASRGNNNYGYTF.

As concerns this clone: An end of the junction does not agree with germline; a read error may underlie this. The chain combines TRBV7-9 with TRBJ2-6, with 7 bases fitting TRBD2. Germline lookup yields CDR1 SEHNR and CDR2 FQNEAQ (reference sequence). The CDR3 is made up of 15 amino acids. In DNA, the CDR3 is TGTGCCAGCAGCCGAGGGGACGGCGGGGGCAACGTCCTGACTTTC. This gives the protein CASSRGDGGGNVLTF. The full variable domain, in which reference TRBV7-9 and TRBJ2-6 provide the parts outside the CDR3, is DTGVSQNPRHKITKRGQNVTFRCDPISEHNRLYWYRQTLGQGPEFLTYFQNEAQLEKSRLLSDRFSAERPKGSFSTLEIQRTEQGDSAMYLCASSRGDGGGNVLTFGAGSRLTVL.

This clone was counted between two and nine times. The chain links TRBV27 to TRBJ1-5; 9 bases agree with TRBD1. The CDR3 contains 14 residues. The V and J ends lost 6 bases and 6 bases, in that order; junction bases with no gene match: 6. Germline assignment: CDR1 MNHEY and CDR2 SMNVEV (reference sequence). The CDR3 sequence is CASSPGTGIQPQHF. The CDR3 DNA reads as TGTGCCAGCAGCCCGGGGACAGGGATTCAGCCCCAGCATTTT.

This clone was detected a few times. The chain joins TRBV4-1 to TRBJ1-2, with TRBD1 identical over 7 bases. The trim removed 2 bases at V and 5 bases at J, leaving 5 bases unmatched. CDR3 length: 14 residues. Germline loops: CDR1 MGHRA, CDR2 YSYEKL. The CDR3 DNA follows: TGCGCCAGCAGCCAAATGACAGGGAGTTATGGCTACACCTTC. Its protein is CASSQMTGSYGYTF.

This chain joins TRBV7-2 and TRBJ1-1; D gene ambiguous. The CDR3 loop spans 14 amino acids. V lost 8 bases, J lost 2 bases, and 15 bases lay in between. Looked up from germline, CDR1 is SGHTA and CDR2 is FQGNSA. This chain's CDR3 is CASRRPGVNTEAFF. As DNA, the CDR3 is TGTGCCAGCCGAAGGCCGGGAGTCAACACTGAAGCTTTCTTT.